This is a list of T cell receptor beta chains from one sample in a study of CD8 T cells in ankylosing spondylitis. In TCRdb, the 5' RACE reads were re-called with MiXCR into one record per CDR3 protein. The table shows about 330,000 distinct CDR3 sequences, with around 8% occurring only once. What was sequenced was blood, either unsorted or a sorted T cell fraction (not recorded which). Source of these receptors: a male donor with ankylosing spondylitis. The CDR3 runs from the conserved cysteine through the conserved F or W. The D gene is left open where the match is weak. Rows may omit the clone size; those that give it use once, few, many or a size class.

abundance: .; d_gene: .; j_gene: TRBJ1-2; v_gene: TRBV27; len: 12; CDR3aa: CASSGQPYGYTF; CDR3nt: TGTGCCAGCAGCGGACAGCCTTATGGCTACACCTTC
abundance: .; d_gene: TRBD2; j_gene: TRBJ2-7; v_gene: TRBV4-1; len: 15; CDR3aa: CASSQGLASSYEQYF; CDR3nt: TGCGCCAGCAGTCAAGGACTAGCGAGCTCCTACGAGCAGTACTTC
abundance: few; d_gene: .; j_gene: TRBJ1-1; v_gene: TRBV6-1; len: 17; CDR3aa: CASSEGRPGLMNTEAFF; CDR3nt: TGTGCCAGCAGTGAGGGACGCCCGGGCCTCATGAACACTGAAGCTTTCTTT
abundance: .; d_gene: .; j_gene: TRBJ2-7; v_gene: TRBV5-5; len: 15; CDR3aa: CASNLDAGAVYEQYF; CDR3nt: TGTGCCAGCAACCTAGACGCAGGGGCAGTTTACGAGCAGTACTTC
abundance: few; d_gene: TRBD1; j_gene: TRBJ1-6; v_gene: TRBV20-1; len: 14; CDR3aa: CSARTGTANSPLHF; CDR3nt: TGCAGTGCTCGAACCGGGACAGCAAATTCACCCCTCCACTTT
abundance: few; d_gene: TRBD1; j_gene: TRBJ1-5; v_gene: TRBV20-1; len: 13; CDR3aa: CSAKGQVNQPQHF; CDR3nt: TGCAGTGCTAAAGGACAGGTCAATCAGCCCCAGCATTTT
abundance: many; d_gene: .; j_gene: TRBJ1-5; v_gene: TRBV20-1; len: 14; CDR3aa: CSAFPLRAGQPQHF; CDR3nt: TGCAGTGCTTTCCCCTTAAGGGCGGGTCAGCCCCAGCATTTT
abundance: .; d_gene: .; j_gene: TRBJ2-1; v_gene: TRBV7-3; len: 16; CDR3aa: CASSLEASSSYNEQFF; CDR3nt: TGTGCCAGCAGCTTAGAGGCCTCCAGCTCCTACAATGAGCAGTTCTTC
abundance: many; d_gene: .; j_gene: TRBJ2-7; v_gene: TRBV7-2; len: 14; CDR3aa: CASSFTPGEHEQYF; CDR3nt: TGTGCCAGCAGCTTCACGCCAGGGGAGCACGAGCAGTACTTC
abundance: few; d_gene: .; j_gene: TRBJ2-5; v_gene: TRBV29-1; len: 12; CDR3aa: CSADRGKRTQYF; CDR3nt: TGCAGCGCCGATCGGGGGAAGAGAACCCAGTACTTC
abundance: few; d_gene: .; j_gene: TRBJ1-5; v_gene: TRBV29-1; len: 12; CDR3aa: CSVRHGNQPQHF; CDR3nt: TGCAGCGTTCGACATGGCAATCAGCCCCAGCATTTT
abundance: .; d_gene: .; j_gene: TRBJ1-3; v_gene: TRBV29-1; len: 12; CDR3aa: CSVEAPGNTIYF; CDR3nt: TGCAGCGTTGAAGCCCCTGGAAACACCATATATTTT
abundance: .; d_gene: TRBD2; j_gene: TRBJ2-7; v_gene: TRBV4-3; len: 15; CDR3aa: CASSQDLAGIYEQYF; CDR3nt: TGCGCCAGCAGCCAAGATCTAGCGGGCATCTACGAGCAGTACTTC
abundance: .; d_gene: TRBD2; j_gene: TRBJ2-1; v_gene: TRBV28; len: 16; CDR3aa: CASRKGGLADYNEQFF; CDR3nt: TGTGCCAGCCGAAAGGGGGGACTAGCGGATTACAATGAGCAGTTCTTC
abundance: few; d_gene: .; j_gene: TRBJ2-7; v_gene: TRBV6-1; len: 15; CDR3aa: CASSEGVTGPYEQYF; CDR3nt: TGTGCCAGCAGTGAAGGGGTGACAGGACCCTACGAGCAGTACTTC
abundance: .; d_gene: TRBD2; j_gene: TRBJ2-1; v_gene: TRBV5-1; len: 17; CDR3aa: CASSFGTSGTNYNEQFF; CDR3nt: TGCGCCAGCAGCTTCGGGACTAGCGGGACCAATTACAATGAGCAGTTCTTC
abundance: .; d_gene: TRBD1; j_gene: TRBJ2-1; v_gene: TRBV12-3/TRBV12-4; len: 14; CDR3aa: CASSFDRGWNEQFF; CDR3nt: TGTGCCAGCAGTTTTGACAGGGGGTGGAATGAGCAGTTCTTC
abundance: many; d_gene: TRBD1; j_gene: TRBJ2-3; v_gene: TRBV9; len: 17; CDR3aa: CASSVIPGQGVADTQYF; CDR3nt: TGTGCCAGCAGCGTTATACCGGGACAGGGGGTCGCAGATACGCAGTATTTT
abundance: .; d_gene: .; j_gene: TRBJ2-3; v_gene: TRBV6-5; len: 16; CDR3aa: CASSYSGGQSTDTQYF; CDR3nt: TGTGCCAGCAGTTACTCAGGGGGGCAAAGCACAGATACGCAGTATTTT
abundance: .; d_gene: .; j_gene: TRBJ1-5; v_gene: TRBV20-1; len: 15; CDR3aa: CSARGAVGRNQPQHF; CDR3nt: TGCAGTGCTAGAGGGGCTGTCGGAAGGAATCAGCCCCAGCATTTT
abundance: .; d_gene: .; j_gene: TRBJ2-1; v_gene: TRBV5-5; len: 16; CDR3aa: CASSPEVRGSYNEQFF; CDR3nt: TGTGCCAGCAGCCCGGAGGTCCGGGGCTCCTACAATGAGCAGTTCTTC
abundance: few; d_gene: .; j_gene: TRBJ2-7; v_gene: TRBV5-1; len: 15; CDR3aa: CASSSVRQPGNEQYF; CDR3nt: TGCGCCAGCAGTTCGGTACGACAGCCTGGAAACGAGCAGTACTTC
abundance: many; d_gene: .; j_gene: TRBJ2-1; v_gene: TRBV12-5; len: 15; CDR3aa: CASGLERSSYNEQFF; CDR3nt: TGTGCTAGTGGTTTAGAGCGAAGCTCCTACAATGAGCAGTTCTTC
abundance: many; d_gene: .; j_gene: TRBJ2-5; v_gene: TRBV7-9; len: 15; CDR3aa: CASSRRQLYQETQYF; CDR3nt: TGTGCCAGCAGCCGTCGACAGCTATACCAAGAGACCCAGTACTTC
abundance: few; d_gene: .; j_gene: TRBJ1-5; v_gene: TRBV20-1; len: 14; CDR3aa: CSASSPGGDQPQHF; CDR3nt: TGCAGTGCTAGTAGCCCCGGCGGGGATCAGCCCCAGCATTTT
abundance: .; d_gene: .; j_gene: TRBJ2-7; v_gene: TRBV20-1; len: 15; CDR3aa: CSVKGRGLVVYEQYF; CDR3nt: TGCAGTGTTAAGGGCCGGGGGCTGGTTGTCTACGAGCAGTACTTC
abundance: few; d_gene: .; j_gene: TRBJ2-7; v_gene: TRBV5-1; len: 15; CDR3aa: CASSLTPGSPYEQYF; CDR3nt: TGCGCCAGCAGCCTCACACCGGGGAGCCCCTACGAGCAGTACTTC
abundance: .; d_gene: TRBD1; j_gene: TRBJ2-1; v_gene: TRBV6-5; len: 16; CDR3aa: CASSYSGTGASNEQFF; CDR3nt: TGTGCCAGCAGTTACTCGGGGACAGGGGCCTCCAATGAGCAGTTCTTC
abundance: many; d_gene: .; j_gene: TRBJ2-7; v_gene: TRBV20-1; len: 19; CDR3aa: CSATLLKGEGPNLGHEQYF; CDR3nt: TGCAGTGCTACCCTTTTAAAGGGGGAGGGCCCGAATTTGGGGCACGAGCAGTACTTC
abundance: few; d_gene: .; j_gene: TRBJ2-7; v_gene: TRBV20-1; len: 13; CDR3aa: CSARGSVGNEQYF; CDR3nt: TGCAGTGCTAGAGGGTCAGTGGGAAACGAGCAGTACTTC
abundance: .; d_gene: .; j_gene: TRBJ2-5; v_gene: TRBV20-1; len: 14; CDR3aa: CSARVFGRQETQYF; CDR3nt: TGCAGTGCTAGAGTTTTCGGACGCCAAGAGACCCAGTACTTC
abundance: .; d_gene: .; j_gene: TRBJ1-1; v_gene: TRBV7-9; len: 14; CDR3aa: CASSIGQRNTEAFF; CDR3nt: TGTGCCAGCAGCATCGGACAGCGGAACACTGAAGCTTTCTTT
abundance: many; d_gene: .; j_gene: TRBJ2-3; v_gene: TRBV7-2; len: 13; CDR3aa: CASSLPGTDTQYF; CDR3nt: TGTGCCAGCAGCTTACCGGGCACAGATACGCAGTATTTT
abundance: few; d_gene: .; j_gene: TRBJ2-7; v_gene: TRBV20-1; len: 13; CDR3aa: CSAPGPLSYEQYF; CDR3nt: TGCAGTGCCCCGGGACCACTCTCCTACGAGCAGTACTTC
abundance: many; d_gene: TRBD2; j_gene: TRBJ2-2; v_gene: TRBV9; len: 17; CDR3aa: CASSVAASGSITGELFF; CDR3nt: TGTGCCAGCAGCGTAGCTGCTAGCGGGAGCATCACCGGGGAGCTGTTTTTT
abundance: many; d_gene: .; j_gene: TRBJ2-2; v_gene: TRBV20-1; len: 16; CDR3aa: CSAPASGLPGYGELFF; CDR3nt: TGCAGTGCTCCCGCCTCCGGTCTACCCGGCTACGGGGAGCTGTTTTTT
abundance: many; d_gene: .; j_gene: TRBJ2-3; v_gene: TRBV29-1; len: 13; CDR3aa: CSVEDWSAGTQYF; CDR3nt: TGCAGCGTTGAAGATTGGTCCGCCGGTACGCAGTATTTT
abundance: few; d_gene: .; j_gene: TRBJ2-3; v_gene: TRBV7-8; len: 14; CDR3aa: CASSPISSTDTQYF; CDR3nt: TGTGCCAGCAGCCCAATCTCTTCCACAGATACGCAGTATTTT
abundance: many; d_gene: .; j_gene: TRBJ1-1; v_gene: TRBV6-1; len: 14; CDR3aa: CASRIYRDDTEAFF; CDR3nt: TGTGCCAGCAGGATTTACAGGGACGACACTGAAGCTTTCTTT
abundance: .; d_gene: .; j_gene: TRBJ1-5; v_gene: TRBV20-1; len: 15; CDR3aa: CSARDERASNQPQHF; CDR3nt: TGCAGTGCTAGAGACGAGCGGGCTAGCAATCAGCCCCAGCATTTT
abundance: many; d_gene: .; j_gene: TRBJ1-2; v_gene: TRBV27; len: 14; CDR3aa: CASSLRAGNYGYTF; CDR3nt: TGTGCCAGCAGTTTAAGGGCAGGGAACTATGGCTACACCTTC
abundance: few; d_gene: .; j_gene: TRBJ2-2; v_gene: TRBV5-1; len: 18; CDR3aa: CASSLELIGGSYTGELFF; CDR3nt: TGCGCCAGCAGCTTGGAATTGATTGGGGGTTCATACACCGGGGAGCTGTTTTTT
abundance: .; d_gene: .; j_gene: TRBJ1-1; v_gene: TRBV19; len: 15; CDR3aa: CASSITSKMNTEAFF; CDR3nt: TGTGCCAGTAGTATAACTAGCAAAATGAACACTGAAGCTTTCTTT
abundance: .; d_gene: TRBD2; j_gene: TRBJ2-1; v_gene: TRBV19; len: 19; CDR3aa: CASSRGELAGVPQSVEQFF; CDR3nt: TGTGCCAGTAGTAGGGGGGAACTAGCGGGAGTTCCTCAATCGGTTGAGCAGTTCTTC
abundance: many; d_gene: .; j_gene: TRBJ2-7; v_gene: TRBV28; len: 15; CDR3aa: CASSFRGGPSYEQYF; CDR3nt: TGTGCCAGCAGTTTCCGTGGGGGCCCCTCCTACGAGCAGTACTTC
abundance: many; d_gene: .; j_gene: TRBJ1-1; v_gene: TRBV5-6; len: 12; CDR3aa: CASATRNTEAFF; CDR3nt: TGTGCCAGCGCGACGAGAAACACTGAAGCTTTCTTT
abundance: .; d_gene: TRBD2; j_gene: TRBJ2-7; v_gene: TRBV14; len: 16; CDR3aa: CASSPQGLPSSYEQYF; CDR3nt: TGTGCCAGCAGCCCTCAGGGACTACCGAGCTCCTACGAGCAGTACTTC
abundance: .; d_gene: TRBD2; j_gene: TRBJ2-5; v_gene: TRBV7-3; len: 16; CDR3aa: CASSPAPSSGKETQYF; CDR3nt: TGTGCCAGCAGCCCGGCCCCTTCTAGCGGGAAAGAGACCCAGTACTTC
abundance: few; d_gene: TRBD1; j_gene: TRBJ2-1; v_gene: TRBV28; len: 15; CDR3aa: CASSFRTGLYNEQFF; CDR3nt: TGTGCCAGCAGTTTTCGGACAGGCCTCTACAATGAGCAGTTCTTC